This paragraph reports one T cell receptor (beta chain). The record originates from a study of blood T cell repertoires in COVID-19. Enrolled during active infection, Seattle patients were then followed longitudinally. TCRdb's table, derived via immunoSEQ multiplex PCR, lists solely in-frame clones and lacks some. This repertoire shows more than 200,000 clones, 82% found once; its top ten account for roughly 8.2%. The CDR3 consists of 15 residues. Trimming removed 0 bases from V and 2 bases from J, with 10 bases in between. CDR1 LGHDT and CDR2 YNNKEL come from the germline V gene (reference sequence).

The sample taken for sequencing was peripheral blood. The chain combines TRBV3-1 (or the pseudogene TRBV3-2) with TRBJ1-2; D not certain. The origin of this receptor is a woman older than 75 with COVID-19, enrolled during active disease. The CDR3 sequence: CASSQETPGNYGYTF. In nucleotides, the CDR3 is TGTGCCAGCAGCCAAGAAACTCCAGGAAACTATGGCTACACCTTC.